This T cell receptor beta chain comes out of a study of T cells in Graves' hyperthyroidism and ophthalmopathy. Study overall: Peripheral blood sampling occurred at initial diagnosis, before any treatment.

Researchers amplified the TCR beta CDR3 regions from RNA transcripts. Primed by the HTBI set, a first-round RT-PCR was run on the TCR CDR3. One entry per CDR3 protein results from TCRdb running MiXCR on the multiplex PCR reads. The sample has about 360,000 distinct CDR3 sequences; under 15% are singletons. Patients were excluded because of uncontrolled infection, other autoimmune disease, pregnancy or lactation. Diagnostic assessment was based on clinical symptoms, serum thyroxine and TRAb, thyroid ultrasound and orbital computed tomography. The ends lost 9 bases at V and 4 bases at J; junction bases unmatched: 14. Germline-derived CDR1 and CDR2 are MNHEY and SMNVEV (reference sequence). The CDR3 has 15 amino acids. Many counts were recorded for this clonotype.

Input material: blood. The chain combines TRBV27 with TRBJ2-7; 8 bases match TRBD1. The sequence was collected from a woman aged 18-29 years with Graves' hyperthyroidism. CDR3 sequence (DNA): TGTGCCAGGACACCTCAGGGGGCCCACACGTACGAGCAGTACTTC. It encodes CARTPQGAHTYEQYF.